This T cell receptor (beta chain) came from a study of PD-1 blockade in mismatch repair-deficient tumors. Study in general: Enrolled about 2012-2016, patients had progressing, pretreated mismatch repair-deficient cancers of over nine types. Notes on the study in general: After pembrolizumab, tumor-resident clones rose rapidly, then generally contracted before radiologic responses.

A note on this clone: Its cognate antigen is unknown.

PCR or immunohistochemistry showed mismatch repair deficiency in every enrolled patient. A few pembrolizumab responders had their TCRs sequenced. Method: immunoSEQ multiplex PCR; TCRdb's copy keeps in-frame clones and lacks some. Among 100,000 or so clones listed, over 75% were seen once. Germline assignment: CDR1 MRHNA and CDR2 SNTAGT. This CDR3 contains 19 residues. V shed 0 bases, J shed 4 bases, and the junction held 8 bases outside the gene matches. This sample comprised peripheral blood, obtained approximately 36 weeks after starting pembrolizumab. The clonotype comes from an adult with mismatch repair-deficient cancer. The gene calls are TRBV6-4 and TRBJ2-1; the match to TRBD2 covers 14 bases. As DNA, the CDR3 is TGTGCCAGCAGTGACTCGGAGGGGGGACTAGCGGGAGTGTACAATGAGCAGTTCTTC. Translating gives CASSDSEGGLAGVYNEQFF.